This T cell receptor beta chain is drawn from a study of T cell changes during pregnancy in multiple sclerosis. The assay was immunoSEQ multiplex PCR, and TCRdb's table has in-frame clones only and misses some. This table holds approximately 62,000 clones, 93% found once. Trimming cost V 5 bases and J 0 bases, with 11 bases left between them. The CDR3 is made up of 15 amino acids. The germline V gene has CDR1 LNHNV and CDR2 YYDKDF (reference sequence). Source: CD8+ T cells from peripheral blood mononuclear cells, taken in the second trimester of pregnancy. This TCR derives from a female donor with multiple sclerosis, enrolled in a pregnancy study. This chain links TRBV15 with TRBJ1-3; D is possibly TRBD1 (6 bases). The CDR3 DNA reads as TGTGCCACCAGCGCAGGGACAAGCTCTGGAAACACCATATATTTT. Translation: CATSAGTSSGNTIYF.